The 22 T cell receptor beta chains below come from one sample, sequenced in a study of blood T cell repertoires in COVID-19. Profiling relied on immunoSEQ multiplex PCR, and the TCRdb table lists in-frame clones only, not all of them. Of 250,000 to 300,000 clones in the sample, 70% to 90% were seen once. Sequences were obtained from peripheral blood. The receptors were sampled from a woman aged 25-40 years with acute or convalescent COVID-19.

This clone was detected only once. The chain is built from TRBV18 and TRBJ2-2; no reliable D call. Germline CDR1 reads KGHSH; CDR2 reads LQKENI. CDR3 length equals 13 residues. Trimming shortened V by 3 bases and J by 1 base, and 3 bases separated the two germline ends. CDR3 loop: CASSPLNTGELFF. The CDR3 DNA follows: TGTGCCAGCTCACCCTTGAACACCGGGGAGCTGTTTTTT.

The V call is TRBV19, the J call TRBJ1-5; D is unresolved. Germline CDR1 LNHDA, CDR2 SQIVND (reference sequence). This CDR3 spans 14 amino acids. The V and J ends lost 6 bases and 8 bases respectively, with 17 bases between them. The CDR3 loop is CASSPTLGSEPQHF. CDR3 sequence (DNA): TGTGCCAGTAGCCCCACTTTAGGGAGTGAGCCCCAGCATTTT. Complete variable domain (other parts from reference TRBV19 and TRBJ1-5): DGGITQSPKYLFRKEGQNVTLSCEQNLNHDAMYWYRQDPGQGLRLIYYSQIVNDFQKGDIAEGYSVSREKKESFPLTVTSAQKNPTAFYLCASSPTLGSEPQHFGDGTRLSIL.

The chain links TRBV4-3 to TRBJ1-6; D unresolved. The CDR3 extends over 17 amino acids. Germline CDR1 LGHNA, CDR2 YSLEER. The V and J ends lost 1 base and 4 bases respectively, with 14 bases between them. The CDR3 loop is CASSQVTPAEYNSPLHF. Written as DNA, the CDR3 is TGCGCCAGCAGCCAAGTTACCCCCGCGGAATATAATTCACCCCTCCACTTT.

This chain connects TRBV6-4 to TRBJ1-5; the match to TRBD1 covers 9 bases. Germline V gene data show CDR1 as MRHNA and CDR2 as SNTAGT. Germline trimming cut 6 bases from V and 4 bases from J; bases unmatched to any gene: 7. The CDR3 has 15 amino acids. The CDR3 bases are TGTGCCAGCAGCCGAGGGGGGACAGGGAATCAGCCCCAGCATTTT. Translated, it gives CASSRGGTGNQPQHF.

The rearrangement uses TRBV14 and TRBJ1-4; 7 bases agree with TRBD1. J was trimmed by 4 bases and V by 7 bases; bases with no gene match: 3. This CDR3 contains 13 residues. Per the germline V gene, CDR1 is SGHDN and CDR2 is FVKESK. DNA for the CDR3: TGTGCCAGCAATACAGGGGTTAATGAAAAACTGTTTTTT. The encoded protein is CASNTGVNEKLFF.

CDR3 sequence reads: CASIGQGNQPQHF. The CDR3 bases are TGTGCCAGCATCGGCCAGGGCAATCAGCCCCAGCATTTT. The chain is built from TRBV6-5 and TRBJ1-5; D not certain. CDR3 length: 13 amino acids. Germline CDR1 is MNHEY and CDR2 is SVGAGI. The V end lost 7 bases, the J end lost 2 bases, and 9 bases lay between the germline ends.

J is TRBJ2-1 and V is TRBV19; D uncertain. This CDR3 is built from 20 residues. V was trimmed by 3 bases and J by 2 bases, leaving 26 bases between them. Germline V gene data show CDR1 as LNHDA and CDR2 as SQIVND (reference sequence). Here the CDR3 DNA reads TGTGCCAGTAGTATGTCTAGGCTCACCCGAGATTCATGGGCCTACAATGAGCAGTTCTTC. Its translation is CASSMSRLTRDSWAYNEQFF.

The chain combines TRBV30 with TRBJ1-2, with D uncertain. CDR1 and CDR2 (germline): GTSNPN, SVGIG (reference sequence). This CDR3 has 15 residues. The V and J ends lost 4 bases and 1 base respectively, with 16 bases between them. CDR3 sequence: CAWTPLSGDNYGYTF. The CDR3 DNA reads as TGTGCCTGGACTCCCTTATCGGGAGATAACTATGGCTACACCTTC.

V is TRBV30 and J is TRBJ2-5, with 11 positions matching TRBD1. The CDR3 runs to 13 residues. Per the germline V gene, CDR1 is GTSNPN and CDR2 is SVGIG (reference sequence). The V gene end was trimmed by 2 bases and the J gene end by 5 bases; junction bases not matched to a gene: 1. CDR3 protein: CAWSRDRGETQYF. DNA of the CDR3: TGTGCCTGGAGTCGGGACAGGGGGGAGACCCAGTACTTC.

This chain uses TRBV30 with TRBJ1-3; 9 nucleotides match TRBD1. In germline, CDR1 is GTSNPN, CDR2 SVGIG (reference sequence). CDR3 length: 14 residues. Trimming removed 2 bases from V and 4 bases from J; junction bases left unmatched: 3. CDR3 DNA sequence: TGTGCCTGGAGTTTGACAGGGGGAGGAAACACCATATATTTT. Protein product: CAWSLTGGGNTIYF.

The V call is TRBV4-2, the J call TRBJ2-3; 13 nucleotides line up with TRBD2. The germline V gene encodes CDR1 LGHNA and CDR2 YNFKEQ. CDR3 length equals 18 residues. The V gene end was trimmed by 1 base and the J gene end by 5 bases; junction bases not matched to a gene: 9. CDR3 in amino acids: CASSQGRTSGSDGDTQYF. The CDR3, as DNA: TGTGCCAGCAGCCAAGGCCGGACTAGCGGGAGCGATGGAGATACGCAGTATTTT.

The rearrangement links TRBV9 to TRBJ2-2; no firm D call. The CDR3 consists of 17 residues. The ends were cut back, 1 base at V and 5 bases at J, with 18 bases in the middle. Germline V gene lookup returns CDR1 SGDLS and CDR2 YYNGEE. The CDR3 DNA follows: TGTGCCAGCAGCGTAAACCAACTTACTATTGGTACCGGGGAGCTGTTTTTT. It yields the protein CASSVNQLTIGTGELFF.

The CDR3 region has the DNA TGTGCCAGCAGCTTAGGGGGGCCAAACATTCAGTACTTC. Its translation: CASSLGGPNIQYF. The V and J genes are TRBV7-2 and TRBJ2-4, with D tentatively TRBD1 (6 bases). The CDR3 is made up of 13 amino acids. Trimming took 1 base from V and 6 from J, leaving 7 bases between them. The germline CDR1 and CDR2 sequences are SGHTA and FQGNSA.

V and J are TRBV7-3 and TRBJ2-1, with TRBD2 identical over 7 bases. The length of the CDR3 is 16 residues. V gave up 5 bases and J gave up 6 bases; unmatched junction bases: 13. Per germline, CDR1 SGHTA and CDR2 FQGTGA. This chain's CDR3 is CASSRTTLGLSNEQFF. The DNA for the CDR3 is TGTGCCAGCAGCCGGACTACTCTGGGACTATCCAATGAGCAGTTCTTC.

On this clone: This same CDR3 is encoded by further DNA sequences in the sample. The J gene is TRBJ2-6, the V gene TRBV6-2 or TRBV6-3; D not resolved. The CDR3 contains 15 residues. Looked up from germline, CDR1 is MNHEY and CDR2 is SVGEGT. The germline V and J ends were trimmed by 2 bases and 1 base, with 6 bases remaining between them. The CDR3 nucleotides read TGTGCCAGCAGTTACCGCGTGTCTGGGGCCAACGTCCTGACTTTC. Translated, it gives CASSYRVSGANVLTF.

This clone appeared a few times. The chain employs TRBV19 and TRBJ1-2; no firm D call. CDR1 and CDR2 (germline): LNHDA, SQIVND (reference sequence). Trimming pared 5 bases from V and 3 bases from J, leaving 10 bases between. The CDR3 consists of 13 residues. The CDR3 region is CASSFGVDYGYTF. CDR3 DNA sequence: TGTGCCAGTAGTTTTGGAGTGGACTATGGCTACACCTTC.

This rearrangement joins TRBV21-1 to TRBJ1-3; the DNA was not used to check the table's D call, TRBD1. TRBV21-1 has pseudogene status. This CDR3 is 14 amino acids long. The CDR3 coding sequence is TGTGCCAGCACAGACGGGACAGTGGGAAACACCATATATTTT. Encoded protein: CASTDGTVGNTIYF.

V and J are TRBV10-3 and TRBJ2-7; D gene uncertain. The CDR3 has 14 residues. Deletions cut 0 bases from V and 3 bases from J, with 9 bases between. The V gene's germline CDR1 is ENHRY and CDR2 SYGVKD. CDR3 coding DNA: TGTGCCATCAGTGAGTCGTTGCGGAACTACGAGCAGTACTTC. This translates into CAISESLRNYEQYF.

This chain uses TRBV7-8 with TRBJ2-5, with 9 bases identical to TRBD2. Looked up from germline, CDR1 is SGHVS and CDR2 is FQNEAQ. This CDR3 is built from 17 residues. Losses at the gene ends were 5 bases for V and 13 bases for J; bases not matched to a gene: 23. The DNA of the CDR3 is TGTGCCAGCAGCCCCGCGCGGGGGGGGGCTAGAGGCGGACAGGTGTACTTC. Protein product: CASSPARGGARGGQVYF.

CDR3 sequence: CASSIPGLRSSGNTIYF. Here the CDR3 DNA reads TGTGCCAGTAGTATCCCCGGACTGAGGTCCTCTGGAAACACCATATATTTT. The chain recombines TRBV19 with TRBJ1-3; D is undetermined. The CDR3 loop spans 17 amino acids. Germline CDR1 LNHDA, CDR2 SQIVND (reference sequence). The V end was cut by 3 bases, the J end by 0 bases, with 15 bases between.

The chain has TRBV6-5 and TRBJ1-2; D not certain. V lost 7 bases and J 3 bases, leaving 15 bases between the germline ends. Germline lookup yields CDR1 MNHEY and CDR2 SVGAGI. The CDR3 contains 14 residues. CDR3 in amino acids: CASTRTAAYYGYTF. In DNA, the CDR3 is TGTGCCAGCACGAGGACTGCTGCTTACTATGGCTACACCTTC.

The chain uses TRBV19 and TRBJ2-7; 9 bases fit TRBD1. CDR1 and CDR2 from the germline V gene are LNHDA and SQIVND (reference sequence). The CDR3 consists of 13 residues. V shed 9 bases, J shed 4 bases, and the junction held 7 bases outside the gene matches. CDR3 coding DNA: TGTGCCAGCAAGGGACAGGGTCTTTACGAGCAGTACTTC. Translating gives CASKGQGLYEQYF.